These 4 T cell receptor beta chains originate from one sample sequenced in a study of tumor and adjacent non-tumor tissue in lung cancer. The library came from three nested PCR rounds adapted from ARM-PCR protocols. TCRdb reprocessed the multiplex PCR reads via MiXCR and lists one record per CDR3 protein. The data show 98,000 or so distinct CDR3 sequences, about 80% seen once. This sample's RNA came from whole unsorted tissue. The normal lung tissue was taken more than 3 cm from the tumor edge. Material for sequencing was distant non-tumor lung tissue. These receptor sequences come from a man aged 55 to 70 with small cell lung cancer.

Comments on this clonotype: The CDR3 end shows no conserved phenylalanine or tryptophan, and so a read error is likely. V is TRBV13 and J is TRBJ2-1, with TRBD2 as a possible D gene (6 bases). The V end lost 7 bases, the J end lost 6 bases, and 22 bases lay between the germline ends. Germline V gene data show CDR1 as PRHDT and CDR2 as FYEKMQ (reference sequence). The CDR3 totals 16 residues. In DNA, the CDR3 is TGTGCCAGCACCCCACCCGGGGCAGGAGGGCTCAATGAGCAGTTCCTC. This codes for CASTPPGAGGLNEQFL.

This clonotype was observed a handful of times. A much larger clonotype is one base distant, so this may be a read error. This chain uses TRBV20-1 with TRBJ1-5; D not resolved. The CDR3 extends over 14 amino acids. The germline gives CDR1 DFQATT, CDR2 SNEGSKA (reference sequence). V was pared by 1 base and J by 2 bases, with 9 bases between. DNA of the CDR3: TGCAGTGCTAGAGCTGGGAGTGGCAATCAGCCCCAGCATTTT. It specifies CSARAGSGNQPQHF.

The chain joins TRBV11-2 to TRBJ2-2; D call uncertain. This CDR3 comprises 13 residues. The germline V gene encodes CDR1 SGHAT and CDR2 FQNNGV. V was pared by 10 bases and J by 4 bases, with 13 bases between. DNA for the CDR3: TGTGCCACCAACTTAGTGGGCACCGGGGAGCTGTTTTTT. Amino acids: CATNLVGTGELFF. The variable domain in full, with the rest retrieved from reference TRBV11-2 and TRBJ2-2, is EAGVAQSPRYKIIEKRQSVAFWCNPISGHATLYWYQQILGQGPKLLIQFQNNGVVDDSQLPKDRFSAERLKGVDSTLKIQPAKLEDSAVYLCATNLVGTGELFFGEGSRLTVL.

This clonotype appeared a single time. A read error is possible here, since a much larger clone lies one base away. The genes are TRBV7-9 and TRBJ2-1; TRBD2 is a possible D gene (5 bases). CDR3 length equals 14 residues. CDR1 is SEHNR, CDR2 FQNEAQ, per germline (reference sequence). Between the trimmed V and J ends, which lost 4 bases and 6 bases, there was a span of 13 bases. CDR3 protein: CASSSTMLSNEQFF. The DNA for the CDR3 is TGTGCCAGCAGCTCGACTATGCTCAGCAATGAGCAGTTCTTC.